This passage covers 24 T cell receptor beta chains from one sample sequenced in a study of regulatory T cells in long-lasting Graves disease. Regarding time point: persistent/refractory GD, antithyroid drugs over 5 years with positive TRAb. Generation of the TCR library employed RNA extracted from PBMCs. Arm-PCR of CDR3 regions with iRepertoire HTBI primers generated TCR beta libraries. Each CDR3 protein is one row after TCRdb ran MiXCR on the multiplex PCR reads. Among some 280,000 distinct CDR3 sequences listed, roughly a fifth were seen once. Sequenced material: peripheral blood mononuclear cells (PBMCs), taken when the disease was refractory, from a patient treated with antithyroid drugs. These receptors originate from a female donor with Graves disease.

This clonotype has just a few counts. The chain uses TRBV7-9 and TRBJ1-5; D gene unclear. CDR1 is SEHNR, CDR2 FQNEAQ, per germline (reference sequence). The CDR3 extends over 14 amino acids. V was trimmed by 2 bases and J by 12 bases, leaving 17 bases between them. DNA for the CDR3: TGTGCCAGCAGCTTATCTACAGCGGCTACGGACCAGCATTTT. Amino acids: CASSLSTAATDQHF.

The chain carries TRBV5-1 and TRBJ2-2; 8 bases fit TRBD1. This CDR3 has 15 amino acids. Trimming at V came to 2 bases and at J to 5 bases, leaving 5 bases not matched to a gene. CDR1 is SGHRS and CDR2 is YFSETQ in the germline V gene. The CDR3 sequence is CASSLSTGVTGELFF. CDR3 coding DNA: TGCGCCAGCAGCTTATCGACAGGGGTGACCGGGGAGCTGTTTTTT.

Many counts were recorded for this clonotype. This chain connects TRBV2 to TRBJ2-7, with TRBD2 identical over 7 bases. This CDR3 region has 14 residues. Germline assignment: CDR1 SNHLY and CDR2 FYNNEI. Trimming at V came to 0 bases and at J to 4 bases, leaving 3 bases not matched to a gene. The DNA for the CDR3 is TGTGCCAGCAGTGAAGCGCTCGGGGGGTACGAGCAGTACTTC. Its translation: CASSEALGGYEQYF. Looking up the rest from reference TRBV2 and TRBJ2-7 gives the full variable domain: EPEVTQTPSHQVTQMGQEVILRCVPISNHLYFYWYRQILGQKVEFLVSFYNNEISEKSEIFDDQFSVERPDGSNFTLKIRSTKLEDSAMYFCASSEALGGYEQYFGPGTRLTVT.

In this sample, this clonotype turned up a few times. This CDR3 is CASSPQADSQETQYF. CDR3 in DNA: TGTGCCAGCTCACCTCAGGCAGACAGCCAAGAGACCCAGTACTTC. This sequence joins TRBV18 and TRBJ2-5; tentative D call: TRBD1 (5 bases). This CDR3 has 15 residues. Germline assignment: CDR1 KGHSH and CDR2 LQKENI. The V gene lost 3 bases and the J gene lost 1 base, with 12 bases spanning the gap.

About this clonotype itself: This may arise from a read error, as a much more abundant clone is one base away. The rearrangement joins TRBV7-4 to TRBJ1-1; D not certain. Germline lookup yields CDR1 SGHVT and CDR2 SQSDAQ. This CDR3 contains 14 residues. CDR3 amino acids: CTSSLAPENTEAFF. The CDR3 DNA reads as TGTACCAGCAGCTTAGCCCCAGAGAACACTGAAGCTTTCTTT.

The chain joins TRBV7-2 to TRBJ2-7; no clear D gene. Germline V gene lookup returns CDR1 SGHTA and CDR2 FQGNSA. The CDR3 loop spans 14 amino acids. Trimming left V 1 base short and J 2 bases short, with 9 bases between. The CDR3 DNA reads TGTGCCAGCAGCTTAGATTGGACGGCCTACGAGCAGTACTTC. Translated: CASSLDWTAYEQYF.

This sequence joins TRBV6-1 and TRBJ1-4; D gene ambiguous. CDR3 length: 13 residues. Germline-derived CDR1 and CDR2 are MNHNS and SASEGT. The germline V and J ends were trimmed by 5 bases and 8 bases, with 12 bases remaining between them. The chain's CDR3 is CASSPIRTEKLFF. DNA for the CDR3: TGTGCCAGCAGTCCGATCCGGACCGAAAAACTGTTTTTT.

The V gene is TRBV20-1, the J gene TRBJ1-1, with D possibly matching TRBD1 (5 bases). Per germline, CDR1 DFQATT and CDR2 SNEGSKA (reference sequence). V lost 6 bases and J lost 2, with 7 bases in between. The CDR3 covers 11 residues. Here the CDR3 DNA reads TGCAGTGCCGGGGGTAACACTGAAGCTTTCTTT. It specifies CSAGGNTEAFF.

This clonotype was counted once. This sequence joins TRBV4-3 and TRBJ1-2; D gene uncertain. Germline assignment: CDR1 LGHNA and CDR2 YSLEER. This CDR3 comprises 14 residues. The V and J ends lost 3 bases and 10 bases respectively, with 18 bases between them. This chain's CDR3 is CASSHSSWGSDYTF. CDR3 sequence (DNA): TGCGCCAGCAGCCATTCTTCTTGGGGTTCCGACTACACCTTC.

This clonotype appeared once. V is TRBV7-2 and J is TRBJ2-1; 12 nucleotides line up with TRBD2. This CDR3 contains 18 residues. Unmatched junction bases numbered 8, after V lost 5 bases and J lost 0 bases. Germline CDR1 and CDR2: SGHTA and FQGNSA. CDR3 region: CASSGYGTSGLSYNEQFF. Written as DNA, the CDR3 is TGTGCCAGCAGCGGATACGGGACTAGCGGGCTCTCCTACAATGAGCAGTTCTTC.

This clonotype turned up a few times. V gene TRBV3-1 combines with J gene TRBJ2-7; the match to TRBD2 covers 12 bases. This CDR3 is built from 15 residues. V lost 3 bases and J lost 2; bases outside the gene matches: 2. Germline V gene lookup returns CDR1 LGHDT and CDR2 YNNKEL (reference sequence). The CDR3 DNA reads as TGTGCCAGCAGCCACCTAGCGGGAGGGACCTACGAGCAGTACTTC. Translated, it gives CASSHLAGGTYEQYF.

The chain joins TRBV6-5 to TRBJ2-7; unclear D gene. Germline assignment: CDR1 MNHEY and CDR2 SVGAGI. With 3 bases removed from V and 0 bases from J, the gap between germline ends came to 12 bases. The CDR3 consists of 15 residues. The CDR3 coding sequence is TGTGCCAGCAGTTATAGGACCGACAACTCCTACGAGCAGTACTTC. Translation: CASSYRTDNSYEQYF.

This clonotype was counted ten times or more. The chain has TRBV6-1 and TRBJ1-1; D uncertain. The ends were cut back, 7 bases at V and 6 bases at J, with 18 bases in the middle. Germline V lookup: CDR1 MNHNS, CDR2 SASEGT. The CDR3 has 14 residues. The CDR3 here is CASNLRPGSAEAFF. CDR3 DNA: TGTGCCAGCAACCTCCGCCCTGGATCCGCTGAAGCTTTCTTT.

This clonotype was found many times. The chain joins TRBV30 to TRBJ1-2; D is possibly TRBD1 (6 bases). Germline-derived CDR1 and CDR2 are GTSNPN and SVGIG (reference sequence). The CDR3 contains 12 residues. Trimming pared 2 bases from V and 7 bases from J, leaving 11 bases between. Here the CDR3 reads CAWSMTGTGYTF. CDR3 bases: TGTGCCTGGAGTATGACAGGTACTGGCTACACCTTC. Supplemented by reference TRBV30 and TRBJ1-2, the full variable domain reads SQTIHQWPATLVQPVGSPLSLECTVEGTSNPNLYWYRQAAGRGLQLLFYSVGIGQISSEVPQNLSASRPQDRQFILSSKKLLLSDSGFYLCAWSMTGTGYTFGSGTRLTVV.

This clonotype was recorded many times. This chain's CDR3 is CASSRLYPGAGQETQYF. CDR3 coding DNA: TGTGCCAGCAGCCGCCTTTATCCGGGGGCGGGTCAAGAGACCCAGTACTTC. The V call is TRBV7-9, the J call TRBJ2-5; the D gene could be TRBD1 or TRBD2 (6 bases each). The germline gives CDR1 SEHNR, CDR2 FQNEAQ (reference sequence). The CDR3 length is 17 residues. Trimming stripped 5 bases from V and 2 bases from J, with 21 bases between.

The rearrangement uses TRBV19 and TRBJ1-5; maybe TRBD1 (5 bases). CDR1 is LNHDA, CDR2 SQIVND, per germline (reference sequence). V was trimmed by 4 bases and J by 7 bases, leaving 11 bases between them. The CDR3 consists of 13 residues. The DNA for the CDR3 is TGTGCCAGTAGTACCTCAGGGTGGCAGCCCCAGCATTTT. Translated, it gives CASSTSGWQPQHF.

The chain employs TRBV7-2 and TRBJ1-1; D not resolved. Germline assignment: CDR1 SGHTA and CDR2 FQGNSA. The V end lost 7 bases, the J end lost 1 base, and 13 bases lay between the germline ends. This CDR3 has 14 amino acids. For the CDR3, the DNA is TGTGCCAGCACCCCCGGGGTGGGGAACACTGAAGCTTTCTTT. Translation: CASTPGVGNTEAFF.

CDR3 residues: CASSRRSGASYEQYF. DNA of the CDR3: TGTGCCAGCAGCCGCCGTAGCGGGGCCTCCTACGAGCAGTACTTC. V usage is TRBV7-9 and J usage is TRBJ2-7; 8 positions agree with TRBD2. V was pared by 5 bases and J by 0 bases, with 6 bases of the junction left unmatched. The CDR3 loop spans 15 amino acids. Per germline, CDR1 SEHNR and CDR2 FQNEAQ (reference sequence).

Comment on this clonotype: This clone may be a read error of a much larger clone one base away. Since no conserved phenylalanine or tryptophan closes the CDR3, a read error is the likely cause. V gene TRBV9 combines with J gene TRBJ2-5; 7 nucleotides match TRBD2. This CDR3 region has 15 residues. Germline CDR1 is SGDLS and CDR2 is YYNGEE. J was trimmed by 2 bases and V by 1 base; bases with no gene match: 5. Here the CDR3 reads CASSVRQGGQETQYS. CDR3 DNA: TGTGCCAGCAGCGTACGTCAGGGAGGGCAAGAGACCCAGTACTCC.

The V call is TRBV20-1, the J call TRBJ2-7; TRBD2 matches at 13 bases. J lost 3 bases, V lost 0 bases, and 5 bases had no gene match. Germline V gene sequence: CDR1 DFQATT, CDR2 SNEGSKA (reference sequence). The CDR3 sequence is 16 residues long. The CDR3 DNA reads as TGCAGTGCTAGAGATCGCGGGACTAGCGGGATCTACGAGCAGTACTTC. It codes for CSARDRGTSGIYEQYF.

In this sample, this clonotype turned up many times. V and J are TRBV11-2 and TRBJ2-7; TRBD2 matches at 8 bases. Germline CDR1 reads SGHAT; CDR2 reads FQNNGV. J gave up 4 bases and V 0 bases, and 5 bases lay outside the gene matches. CDR3 length: 15 amino acids. For the CDR3, the DNA is TGTGCCAGCAGCTTAGATAGCGGGACACCATACGAGCAGTACTTC. This gives the protein CASSLDSGTPYEQYF.

At least ten counts were recorded for this clonotype. CDR3 loop: CASSSRTDYEQYF. Written as DNA, the CDR3 is TGTGCCAGCAGCTCGCGGACGGACTACGAGCAGTACTTC. The chain employs TRBV7-2 and TRBJ2-7; D is unclear. CDR3 length: 13 amino acids. The germline CDR1 and CDR2 sequences are SGHTA and FQGNSA. V was pared by 4 bases and J by 3 bases, with 10 bases between.

The V gene is TRBV28, the J gene TRBJ2-7, with 8 bases matching TRBD1. J was trimmed by 2 bases and V by 5 bases; bases with no gene match: 8. Looked up from germline, CDR1 is MDHEN and CDR2 is SYDVKM. The CDR3 consists of 15 residues. The CDR3 nucleotides are TGTGCCAGCAGTCCCGTCGGGACAGGCCCCTACGAGCAGTACTTC. Translation: CASSPVGTGPYEQYF.

The J gene is TRBJ2-7, the V gene TRBV9; D is uncertain. Germline CDR1 SGDLS, CDR2 YYNGEE. The CDR3 spans 15 residues. Trimming stripped 0 bases from V and 0 bases from J, with 10 bases between. CDR3 residues: CASSVEADSSYEQYF. CDR3 nucleotide sequence: TGTGCCAGCAGCGTAGAGGCCGATAGCTCCTACGAGCAGTACTTC.